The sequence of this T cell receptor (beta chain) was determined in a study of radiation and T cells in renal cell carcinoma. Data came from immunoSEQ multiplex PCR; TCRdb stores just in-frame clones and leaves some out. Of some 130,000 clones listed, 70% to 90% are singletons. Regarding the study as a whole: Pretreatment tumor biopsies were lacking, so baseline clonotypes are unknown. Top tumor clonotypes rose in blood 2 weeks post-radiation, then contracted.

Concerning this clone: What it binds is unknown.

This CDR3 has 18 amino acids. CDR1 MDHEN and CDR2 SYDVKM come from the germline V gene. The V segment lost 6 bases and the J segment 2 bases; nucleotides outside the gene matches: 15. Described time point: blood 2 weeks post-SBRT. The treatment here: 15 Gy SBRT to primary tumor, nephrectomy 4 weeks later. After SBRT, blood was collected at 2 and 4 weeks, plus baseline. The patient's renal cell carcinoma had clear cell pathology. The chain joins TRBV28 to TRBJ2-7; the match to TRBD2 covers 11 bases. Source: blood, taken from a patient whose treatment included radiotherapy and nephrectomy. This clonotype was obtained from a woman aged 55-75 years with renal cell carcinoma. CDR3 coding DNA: TGTGCCAGCAGCCTGAGATTACCCGGGACTAGCGGAGCCTACGAGCAGTACTTC. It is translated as CASSLRLPGTSGAYEQYF. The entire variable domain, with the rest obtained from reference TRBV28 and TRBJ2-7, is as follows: DVKVTQSSRYLVKRTGEKVFLECVQDMDHENMFWYRQDPGLGLRLIYFSYDVKMKEKGDIPEGYSVSREKKERFSLILESASTNQTSMYLCASSLRLPGTSGAYEQYFGPGTRLTVT.